The 29 T cell receptor beta chains reported below all come from one sample, sequenced in a study of beta chain features in type 1 diabetes. The sequenced template was cDNA made from the entire isolated RNA. The data were produced by immunoSEQ multiplex PCR, yet TCRdb's version contains in-frame clones alone and is incomplete. The top ten clones hold 0.55% to 0.75% of a sample with approximately 150,000 clones, less than 10% of them seen once. The specimen sequenced was central memory CD4+ T cells from blood. These receptors were obtained from a woman aged 40 to 55 in good health.

This clone was found many times. The chain is built from TRBV14 and TRBJ1-2; 7 positions agree with TRBD1. V shed 0 bases, J shed 7 bases, and the junction held 8 bases outside the gene matches. CDR3 size: 15 residues. Germline CDR1 SGHDN, CDR2 FVKESK. CDR3 protein: CASSQETGLYSGYTF. CDR3 coding DNA: TGTGCCAGCAGCCAAGAGACAGGGCTATACAGTGGCTACACCTTC.

The chain carries TRBV4-2 and TRBJ2-7; D possibly corresponds to TRBD2 (6 bases). There are 15 residues in the CDR3. The germline V gene encodes CDR1 LGHNA and CDR2 YNFKEQ. The germline V and J ends were trimmed by 3 bases and 6 bases, with 18 bases remaining between them. The CDR3 DNA is TGTGCCAGCAGCCATGGAGGGGCGGGGTCGGTCGAGCAGTACTTC. Protein product: CASSHGGAGSVEQYF.

This clone was recorded a few times. This chain joins TRBV14 and TRBJ1-1, with D perhaps matching TRBD1 (5 bases). CDR3 length equals 15 residues. V dropped 1 base and J dropped 4 bases, with 13 bases sitting between them. Germline-derived CDR1 and CDR2 are SGHDN and FVKESK. The CDR3 nucleotides are TGTGCCAGCAGCCAAGTGCTAGGACAATTCACTGAAGCTTTCTTT. This sequence encodes CASSQVLGQFTEAFF.

This clone showed up just a few times. V usage is TRBV2 and J usage is TRBJ1-2; a weak D match, TRBD1 (5 bases). Germline CDR1 and CDR2: SNHLY and FYNNEI. The CDR3 covers 14 residues. Trimming stripped 6 bases from V and 5 bases from J, with 16 bases between. The CDR3 here is CASRESLGGYGYTF. As DNA, the CDR3 is TGTGCCAGCAGGGAGTCCCTCGGGGGATATGGCTACACCTTC.

This chain links TRBV18 with TRBJ1-3; TRBD1 is a possible D gene (5 bases). V was clipped by 1 base and J by 0 bases, with 10 bases between them. The germline gives CDR1 KGHSH, CDR2 LQKENI. The CDR3 runs to 16 residues. The chain's CDR3 is CASSPLTGRSGNTIYF. CDR3 nucleotides: TGTGCCAGCTCACCACTAACAGGCCGCTCTGGAAACACCATATATTTT.

This chain joins TRBV5-1 and TRBJ2-2; D possibly corresponds to TRBD2 (5 bases). The CDR3 length is 15 residues. The ends were cut back, 2 bases at V and 0 bases at J, with 8 bases in the middle. Germline loops: CDR1 SGHRS, CDR2 YFSETQ. CDR3 nucleotide sequence: TGCGCCAGCAGCTTACTAGATCCGAACACCGGGGAGCTGTTTTTT. As protein: CASSLLDPNTGELFF.

This clone was observed a handful of times. V and J are TRBV27 and TRBJ2-5, with 7 bases that match TRBD2. After removal of 0 bases from V and 7 bases from J, the junction contained 5 bases not matched to a gene. Germline CDR1 reads MNHEY; CDR2 reads SMNVEV (reference sequence). The CDR3 sequence is 14 residues long. CDR3 DNA: TGTGCCAGCAGTTTATCATGGACTAGTGGGACCCAGTACTTC. Its translation: CASSLSWTSGTQYF.

This clone was seen a few times. The V gene is TRBV18, the J gene TRBJ1-3; D call uncertain. The V and J ends lost 2 bases and 0 bases respectively, with 8 bases between them. The CDR3 is 15 amino acids. Germline V gene data show CDR1 as KGHSH and CDR2 as LQKENI. CDR3 amino acids: CASSPGWASGNTIYF. CDR3 sequence (DNA): TGTGCCAGCTCACCAGGGTGGGCCTCTGGAAACACCATATATTTT.

This chain links TRBV7-8 with TRBJ2-2; a weak D match, TRBD2 (6 bases). This CDR3 spans 13 amino acids. The V gene lost 4 bases and the J gene lost 6 bases, with 9 bases spanning the gap. Germline V gene lookup returns CDR1 SGHVS and CDR2 FQNEAQ. The CDR3 loop is CASSSRLAGELFF. Here the CDR3 DNA reads TGTGCCAGCAGCTCCCGACTAGCCGGGGAGCTGTTTTTT.

The chain combines TRBV7-2 with TRBJ2-5, with 11 positions matching TRBD2. This CDR3 contains 15 residues. V shed 3 bases and J 5 bases; nucleotides not matched to a gene: 5. Germline CDR1 is SGHTA and CDR2 is FQGNSA. For the CDR3, the DNA is TGTGCCAGCAGCTTCCCCACTAGCGGGGGTGAGACCCAGTACTTC. Translation: CASSFPTSGGETQYF. The complete variable domain, with remaining parts taken from reference TRBV7-2 and TRBJ2-5, reads GAGVSQSPSNKVTEKGKDVELRCDPISGHTALYWYRQSLGQGLEFLIYFQGNSAPDKSGLPSDRFSAERTGGSVSTLTIQRTQQEDSAVYLCASSFPTSGGETQYFGPGTRLLVL.

V is TRBV5-4 and J is TRBJ2-7, with TRBD1 identical over 10 bases. The CDR3 totals 16 residues. The V gene end was trimmed by 0 bases and the J gene end by 3 bases; junction bases not matched to a gene: 6. Per germline, CDR1 SGHNT and CDR2 YYREEE (reference sequence). CDR3 protein: CASSLGRTGGIYEQYF. CDR3 coding DNA: TGTGCCAGCAGCTTGGGGCGGACAGGGGGTATCTACGAGCAGTACTTC.

DNA of the CDR3: TGTGCCAGCAGCTCTTATGACGGAGGAGGCACTGAAGCTTTCTTT. Translating it yields CASSSYDGGGTEAFF. The chain employs TRBV5-4 and TRBJ1-1; D call uncertain. With 3 bases removed from V and 4 bases from J, the gap between germline ends came to 16 bases. Germline V gene sequence: CDR1 SGHNT, CDR2 YYREEE (reference sequence). This CDR3 has 15 residues.

This clone was found a few times. The gene calls are TRBV27 and TRBJ2-7; D might be TRBD2 (5 bases). CDR3 length equals 15 residues. Germline V CDR1 and CDR2: MNHEY, SMNVEV (reference sequence). Trimming cost V 7 bases and J 3 bases, with 19 bases left between them. The CDR3, as DNA: TGTGCCAGCACCCAAGGAGGAGGCCCATACTACGAGCAGTACTTC. It encodes CASTQGGGPYYEQYF.

In its sample, this clone was seen a few times. This CDR3 reads CASSQDTSSTDTQYF. As DNA, the CDR3 is TGTGCCAGCAGCCAAGATACTAGCTCTACAGATACGCAGTATTTT. V usage is TRBV4-2 and J usage is TRBJ2-3; a possible D gene is TRBD2 (6 bases). Germline assignment: CDR1 LGHNA and CDR2 YNFKEQ. Trimming removed 0 bases at V and 3 bases at J, with 10 bases between. The CDR3 sequence is 15 residues long.

Only a few counts were recorded for this clone. V is TRBV25-1 and J is TRBJ2-5; 8 positions match TRBD2. Germline V gene sequence: CDR1 MGHDK, CDR2 SYGVNS. V gave up 5 bases and J gave up 4 bases; unmatched junction bases: 18. The CDR3 is 18 residues long. CDR3 protein: CASSPGGAKIGLRETQYF. Here the CDR3 DNA reads TGTGCCAGCAGTCCGGGGGGGGCTAAAATTGGTTTAAGAGAGACCCAGTACTTC.

This chain links TRBV7-2 with TRBJ2-6; TRBD1 aligns across 8 bases. Looked up from germline, CDR1 is SGHTA and CDR2 is FQGNSA. The ends lost 7 bases at V and 1 base at J; junction bases unmatched: 3. This CDR3 comprises 15 residues. CDR3 loop: CASTRQGSGANVLTF. For the CDR3, the DNA is TGTGCCAGCACCAGACAGGGGTCTGGGGCCAACGTCCTGACTTTC.

This clone was detected only a few times. The V call is TRBV10-3, the J call TRBJ2-1; TRBD2 matches at 12 bases. Germline CDR1 is ENHRY and CDR2 is SYGVKD. The CDR3 length is 14 residues. Trimming removed 6 bases from V and 4 bases from J; junction bases left unmatched: 1. The DNA of the CDR3 is TGTGCCATCAGCCTAGCGGGGGGGTACAATGAGCAGTTCTTC. Its protein product is CAISLAGGYNEQFF.

The V call is TRBV5-4, the J call TRBJ2-2; 7 nucleotides align to TRBD2. Germline CDR1 and CDR2: SGHNT and YYREEE (reference sequence). The CDR3 covers 16 residues. Unmatched junction bases numbered 11, after V lost 4 bases and J lost 5 bases. The CDR3 region has the DNA TGTGCCAGCAGCCCGGGGGGTAGGGTTGGGACCGGGGAGCTGTTTTTT. Its protein is CASSPGGRVGTGELFF.

This clone came up a few times. The chain employs TRBV19 and TRBJ2-1, with 10 nucleotides matching TRBD1. V lost 7 bases and J lost 9; bases outside the gene matches: 6. CDR3 size: 13 residues. CDR1 is LNHDA and CDR2 is SQIVND in the germline V gene (reference sequence). CDR3 loop: CASKATGGGEQFF. The CDR3 DNA follows: TGTGCCAGTAAAGCGACAGGGGGCGGTGAGCAGTTCTTC.

The rearrangement joins TRBV5-5 to TRBJ1-5; 8 nucleotides align to TRBD1. V shed 0 bases, J shed 6 bases, and the junction held 8 bases outside the gene matches. This CDR3 has 16 residues. The germline CDR1 and CDR2 sequences are SGHKS and YYEKEE (reference sequence). This CDR3 is CASSLGTGQGAQPQHF. The CDR3 coding sequence is TGTGCCAGCAGCTTGGGGACTGGACAGGGAGCTCAGCCCCAGCATTTT.

This clone appeared a few times. The chain uses TRBV5-1 and TRBJ2-7; 14 nucleotides agree with TRBD2. In germline, CDR1 is SGHRS, CDR2 YFSETQ. Trimming removed 1 base from V and 2 bases from J; junction bases left unmatched: 8. The CDR3 extends over 18 amino acids. Here the CDR3 reads CASSLRGTSGGPAYEQYF. CDR3 bases: TGCGCCAGCAGCTTGCGGGGGACTAGCGGGGGCCCCGCCTACGAGCAGTACTTC.

V gene TRBV7-8 combines with J gene TRBJ2-2, with D hard to call. The V and J ends lost 2 bases and 5 bases respectively, with 6 bases between them. The CDR3 length is 13 residues. In germline, CDR1 is SGHVS, CDR2 FQNEAQ. CDR3 DNA: TGTGCCAGCAGCTTAATCGGGACCGGGGAGCTGTTTTTT. Its protein product is CASSLIGTGELFF. Filled out from reference TRBV7-8 and TRBJ2-2, the complete variable domain reads GAGVSQSPRYKVAKRGQDVALRCDPISGHVSLFWYQQALGQGPEFLTYFQNEAQLDKSGLPSDRFFAERPEGSVSTLKIQRTQQEDSAVYLCASSLIGTGELFFGEGSRLTVL.

The genes are TRBV7-2 and TRBJ1-1; no clear D. CDR1 is SGHTA and CDR2 is FQGNSA in the germline V gene. This CDR3 contains 15 residues. V was trimmed by 1 base and J by 4 bases, leaving 13 bases between them. CDR3: CASSLDFRWSTEAFF. The DNA of the CDR3 is TGTGCCAGCAGCTTAGACTTCAGATGGAGCACTGAAGCTTTCTTT.

The chain is built from TRBV7-2 and TRBJ1-5, with 8 bases lining up with TRBD1. V was clipped by 3 bases and J by 2 bases; unmatched bases: 6. CDR3 length equals 16 residues. The germline gives CDR1 SGHTA, CDR2 FQGNSA. The DNA for the CDR3 is TGTGCCAGCAGCTTTTATTTACAGGGGGGCAATCAGCCCCAGCATTTT. Translating it yields CASSFYLQGGNQPQHF. Full variable domain (outside the CDR3, taken from reference TRBV7-2 and TRBJ1-5): GAGVSQSPSNKVTEKGKDVELRCDPISGHTALYWYRQSLGQGLEFLIYFQGNSAPDKSGLPSDRFSAERTGGSVSTLTIQRTQQEDSAVYLCASSFYLQGGNQPQHFGDGTRLSIL.

The genes are TRBV7-2 and TRBJ1-1; a possible D gene is TRBD1 (5 bases). The germline CDR1 and CDR2 sequences are SGHTA and FQGNSA. The CDR3 totals 14 residues. The V gene lost 10 bases and the J gene lost 1 base, with 16 bases spanning the gap. The chain's CDR3 is CATYLGVGNTEAFF. CDR3 DNA sequence: TGTGCCACCTACTTAGGGGTCGGGAACACTGAAGCTTTCTTT.

In its sample, this clone was seen a few times. The chain combines TRBV4-3 with TRBJ1-2, with 7 bases fitting TRBD1. V lost 2 bases, J lost 5 bases, and 14 bases stayed unmatched. CDR3 length: 17 residues. Germline V gene data show CDR1 as LGHNA and CDR2 as YSLEER. The CDR3 is CASSQQHLQGNLYGYTF. The CDR3 region has the DNA TGCGCCAGCAGCCAACAGCACTTACAGGGGAATCTTTATGGCTACACCTTC.

This clone was seen a few times. CDR3 residues: CASSLGFRNTGELFF. In nucleotides, the CDR3 is TGTGCCAGCAGCTTAGGGTTTAGGAACACCGGGGAGCTGTTTTTT. The chain couples TRBV7-2 to TRBJ2-2; D remains ambiguous. The CDR3 loop spans 15 amino acids. The V gene lost 1 base and the J gene lost 1 base, with 7 bases spanning the gap. Germline CDR1 SGHTA, CDR2 FQGNSA.

This clone was observed a handful of times. The gene calls are TRBV5-1 and TRBJ1-2, with 7 bases fitting TRBD1. Per germline, CDR1 SGHRS and CDR2 YFSETQ. CDR3 length equals 15 residues. V lost 4 bases, J lost 4 bases, and 10 bases stayed unmatched. The CDR3 DNA reads as TGCGCCAGCAGCCCGCACAGGGGCTTAAGCTATGGCTACACCTTC. As protein: CASSPHRGLSYGYTF.

A few counts support this clone. The chain links TRBV29-1 to TRBJ1-2; 9 positions match TRBD1. This CDR3 spans 12 amino acids. Germline CDR1 reads SQVTM; CDR2 reads ANQGSEA. The V and J ends lost 6 bases and 8 bases, in that order; junction bases with no gene match: 7. The CDR3 DNA sequence: TGCAGCGTCCCGGGACAGGGCTCGGGCTACACCTTC. This translates into CSVPGQGSGYTF.